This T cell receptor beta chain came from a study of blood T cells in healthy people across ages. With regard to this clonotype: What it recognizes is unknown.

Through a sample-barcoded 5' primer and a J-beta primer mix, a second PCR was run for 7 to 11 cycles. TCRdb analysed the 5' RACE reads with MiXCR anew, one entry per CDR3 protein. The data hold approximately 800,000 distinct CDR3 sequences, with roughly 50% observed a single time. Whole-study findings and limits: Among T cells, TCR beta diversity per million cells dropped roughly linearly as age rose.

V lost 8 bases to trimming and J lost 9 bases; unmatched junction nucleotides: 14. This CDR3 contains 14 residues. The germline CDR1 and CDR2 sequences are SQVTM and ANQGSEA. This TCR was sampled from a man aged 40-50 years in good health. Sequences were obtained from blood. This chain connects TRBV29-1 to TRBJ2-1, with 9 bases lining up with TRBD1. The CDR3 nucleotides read TGCAGCTCCGCCGGGGGACAGGGTAGGGGTGAGCAGTTCTTC. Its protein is CSSAGGQGRGEQFF.